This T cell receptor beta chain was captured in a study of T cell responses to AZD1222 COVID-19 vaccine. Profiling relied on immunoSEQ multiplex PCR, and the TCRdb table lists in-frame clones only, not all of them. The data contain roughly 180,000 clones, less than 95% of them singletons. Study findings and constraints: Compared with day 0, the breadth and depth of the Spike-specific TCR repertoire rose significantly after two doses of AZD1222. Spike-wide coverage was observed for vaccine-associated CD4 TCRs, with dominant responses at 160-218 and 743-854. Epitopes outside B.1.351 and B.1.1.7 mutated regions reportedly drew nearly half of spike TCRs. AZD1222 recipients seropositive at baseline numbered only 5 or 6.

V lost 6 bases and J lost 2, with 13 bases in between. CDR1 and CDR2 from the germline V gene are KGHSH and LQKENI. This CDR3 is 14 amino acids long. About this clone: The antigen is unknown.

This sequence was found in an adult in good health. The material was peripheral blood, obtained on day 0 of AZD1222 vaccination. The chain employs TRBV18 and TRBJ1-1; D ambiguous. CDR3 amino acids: CASSTTVLNTEAFF. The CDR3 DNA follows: TGTGCCAGCTCTACCACCGTGTTAAACACTGAAGCTTTCTTT.